Listed below are T cell receptor beta chains from one sample, sequenced in a study of identical twins. TCRdb re-called the 5' RACE reads through MiXCR, storing one row per CDR3 protein. The sample comprises hundreds of thousands of distinct CDR3 sequences, 20% to 25% of which are singletons, and around 3% rests with the top ten. This same sample was also part of a study on T cells expressing NK-cell markers.

Sequencing was carried out using CD4+ T cells sorted from blood. The receptors stem from a woman between 18 and 30 years old in good health. Both conserved end residues are part of each CDR3. A D gene is named only where the DNA matches it firmly. Some rows mark clone size as missing; the rest say once, few, many or name a class of expanded clone.

clone size,V gene,D gene,J gene,CDR3 protein,CDR3 DNA
NA,TRBV20-1,NA,TRBJ2-7,CSATQLRGGSYEQYF,TGCAGTGCCACTCAGTTGAGGGGGGGCTCCTACGAGCAGTACTTC
NA,TRBV7-2,NA,TRBJ2-2,CASSLAGTLSTGELFF,TGTGCCAGCAGCTTAGCCGGGACACTAAGCACCGGGGAGCTGTTTTTT
NA,TRBV7-6,NA,TRBJ2-1,CASSLSRRFELVDEQFF,TGTGCCAGCAGCTTATCGCGCCGGTTTGAGCTGGTCGATGAGCAGTTCTTC
NA,TRBV12-3/TRBV12-4,NA,TRBJ1-3,CASRQNSGNTIYF,TGTGCCAGCCGACAGAACTCTGGAAACACCATATATTTT
NA,TRBV20-1,NA,TRBJ1-1,CSARGGQREAFF,TGCAGTGCCAGAGGTGGACAGCGTGAAGCTTTCTTT
few,TRBV20-1,TRBD1,TRBJ2-7,CSAAGQGALWEQYF,TGCAGTGCGGCGGGACAGGGGGCTCTCTGGGAGCAGTACTTC
NA,TRBV5-6,NA,TRBJ2-5,CASSLGFREETQYF,TGTGCCAGCAGCTTGGGTTTTAGGGAAGAGACCCAGTACTTC
many,TRBV12-3/TRBV12-4,TRBD1,TRBJ2-7,CASSPGGTGAYEQYF,TGTGCCAGCAGCCCAGGGGGGACAGGGGCTTACGAGCAGTACTTC
many,TRBV25-1,TRBD2,TRBJ2-7,CASSVSGTSAYEQYF,TGTGCCAGCAGTGTCTCCGGGACTAGCGCCTACGAGCAGTACTTC
few,TRBV3-1,TRBD2,TRBJ2-7,CASSPMTSGGAYEQYF,TGTGCCAGCAGCCCCATGACTAGCGGGGGAGCCTACGAGCAGTACTTC
NA,TRBV27,TRBD2,TRBJ2-7,CAGSPRGGGAYEQYF,TGTGCCGGCAGTCCTAGGGGCGGGGGGGCTTACGAGCAGTACTTC
NA,TRBV7-9,NA,TRBJ2-1,CASSLAIQKEQFF,TGTGCCAGCAGCTTAGCTATTCAGAAGGAACAGTTCTTC
NA,TRBV20-1,NA,TRBJ2-3,CSARGTGTDTQYF,TGCAGTGCTAGGGGGACTGGCACAGATACGCAGTATTTT
NA,TRBV5-5,NA,TRBJ1-1,CASSLDARFRGKAFF,TGTGCCAGCAGCTTGGATGCCCGTTTCCGGGGCAAAGCTTTCTTT
NA,TRBV20-1,NA,TRBJ1-1,CSAQRTRRPFF,TGCAGTGCCCAACGGACCCGGCGGCCTTTCTTT
many,TRBV7-2,NA,TRBJ2-5,CASNPQWGLQETQYF,TGTGCCAGCAATCCCCAGTGGGGTCTACAAGAGACCCAGTACTTC
NA,TRBV29-1,TRBD1,TRBJ1-1,CSVLNRGSTEAFF,TGCAGCGTGCTTAACAGGGGAAGCACTGAAGCTTTCTTT
NA,TRBV29-1,NA,TRBJ1-5,CSVSLGDQPQHF,TGCAGCGTGAGCCTGGGCGATCAGCCCCAGCATTTT
NA,TRBV12-3/TRBV12-4,TRBD1,TRBJ2-7,CASTLDRGLEQYF,TGTGCCAGCACCCTGGACAGGGGGCTGGAGCAGTACTTC
NA,TRBV6-1,TRBD2,TRBJ2-1,CASTLGLAGSSGEQFF,TGTGCCAGCACTCTGGGACTAGCGGGGTCGAGTGGTGAGCAGTTCTTC
many,TRBV5-1,NA,TRBJ1-1,CASSLDNTEAFF,TGCGCCAGCAGCTTGGATAACACTGAAGCTTTCTTT
NA,TRBV5-1,TRBD1,TRBJ1-1,CASSLGGQGGKAFF,TGCGCCAGCAGCTTGGGGGGACAGGGAGGAAAAGCTTTCTTT
NA,TRBV29-1,NA,TRBJ1-2,CSVVGVSNYGYTF,TGCAGCGTTGTTGGGGTATCCAACTATGGCTACACCTTC
NA,TRBV4-3,NA,TRBJ2-7,CASSQEFGFSYEQYF,TGCGCCAGCAGCCAAGAGTTCGGGTTCTCCTACGAGCAGTACTTC
few,TRBV12-3/TRBV12-4,TRBD2,TRBJ2-3,CASSLGLAGVLDTQYF,TGTGCCAGCAGTTTAGGCCTAGCGGGAGTTCTAGATACGCAGTATTTT
few,TRBV5-1,NA,TRBJ1-5,CASSPEGLSVNQPQHF,TGCGCCAGCAGCCCGGAAGGGCTGTCGGTTAATCAGCCCCAGCATTTT
NA,TRBV6-1,NA,TRBJ2-1,CASRAISYNEQFF,TGTGCCAGCAGGGCGATCTCCTACAATGAGCAGTTCTTC
NA,TRBV7-9,TRBD2,TRBJ2-1,CASRASGGEYEQFF,TGTGCCAGCAGAGCTAGCGGGGGGGAGTATGAGCAGTTCTTC
NA,TRBV11-2,NA,TRBJ2-5,CASSWGNTHGETQYF,TGTGCCAGCAGCTGGGGAAACACTCACGGGGAGACCCAGTACTTC
few,TRBV5-1,NA,TRBJ1-1,CASSHPGAHTEAFF,TGCGCCAGCAGCCACCCCGGGGCCCACACTGAAGCTTTCTTT
NA,TRBV11-2,TRBD2,TRBJ2-1,CASSLIAGGRGNEQFF,TGTGCCAGCAGCTTAATAGCGGGAGGAAGGGGCAATGAGCAGTTCTTC
NA,TRBV3-1,TRBD1,TRBJ2-2,CASSGTGPGELFF,TGTGCCAGCAGCGGGACAGGGCCCGGGGAGCTGTTTTTT
few,TRBV5-6,NA,TRBJ2-7,CASSGVTAGDPYEQYF,TGTGCCAGCAGCGGTGTAACTGCGGGCGACCCCTACGAGCAGTACTTC
NA,TRBV6-1,NA,TRBJ2-3,CASKRQPSGTDTQYF,TGTGCCAGCAAACGACAGCCCTCCGGCACAGATACGCAGTATTTT
many,TRBV6-4,TRBD2,TRBJ2-3,CASSERETDTQYF,TGTGCCAGCAGTGAGCGGGAGACAGATACGCAGTATTTT
NA,TRBV10-3,NA,TRBJ1-5,CAITRDQNQPQHF,TGTGCCATCACCCGGGACCAGAATCAGCCCCAGCATTTT
NA,TRBV15,NA,TRBJ2-1,CATRSTGEQFF,TGTGCCACCAGGTCGACGGGGGAGCAGTTCTTC
few,TRBV12-3/TRBV12-4,TRBD2,TRBJ2-3,CASRRRLAGGDTQYF,TGTGCCAGCAGGCGGCGGCTAGCGGGAGGAGATACGCAGTATTTT
NA,TRBV20-1,TRBD2,TRBJ2-5,CSARDGALAQETQYF,TGCAGTGCTAGAGATGGGGCACTAGCGCAAGAGACCCAGTACTTC
NA,TRBV5-1,NA,TRBJ1-2,CASSLENWRGGNYGYTF,TGCGCCAGCAGCTTGGAGAATTGGAGGGGCGGGAACTATGGCTACACCTTC
NA,TRBV7-2,NA,TRBJ2-3,CASSLNRGADTQYF,TGTGCCAGCAGCTTAAATCGGGGTGCAGATACGCAGTATTTT
few,TRBV20-1,TRBD1,TRBJ1-2,CSARAGQGAKGYTF,TGCAGTGCTAGAGCCGGACAGGGGGCGAAAGGCTACACCTTC